The T cell receptor beta chain under discussion was sequenced for a study of T-cell reconstitution after alpha-beta-depleted transplantation in children. This clonotype has just a few counts. Its specificity is unknown. Study-wide results and limits: Some patients' high day-60 TCRbeta diversity was traced to surviving recipient T cells and thymic progenitors.

Construction of the TCRbeta library involved unique molecular identifiers. TCRdb reprocessed the PCR reads with MiXCR, giving one entry per CDR3 protein. In the table there are some 290,000 distinct CDR3 sequences, 23% of which are singletons. The CDR3 totals 17 residues. Germline CDR1 is SGHDN and CDR2 is FVKESK. Unmatched junction bases numbered 4, after V lost 0 bases and J lost 0 bases. Sequences were derived from PBMCs, mostly from graft donor cells, sampled 180 days after TCRalphabeta/CD19-depleted stem cell transplant. This receptor was identified in a male patient aged 5 to 17 who had a stem cell transplant for acute lymphoblastic leukemia, so the T cells may come from the graft donor. The chain joins TRBV14 to TRBJ2-5; the match to TRBD2 covers 10 bases. CDR3 amino acids: CASSQELAGLYQETQYF. DNA for the CDR3: TGTGCCAGCAGCCAAGAACTAGCGGGGTTGTACCAAGAGACCCAGTACTTC.